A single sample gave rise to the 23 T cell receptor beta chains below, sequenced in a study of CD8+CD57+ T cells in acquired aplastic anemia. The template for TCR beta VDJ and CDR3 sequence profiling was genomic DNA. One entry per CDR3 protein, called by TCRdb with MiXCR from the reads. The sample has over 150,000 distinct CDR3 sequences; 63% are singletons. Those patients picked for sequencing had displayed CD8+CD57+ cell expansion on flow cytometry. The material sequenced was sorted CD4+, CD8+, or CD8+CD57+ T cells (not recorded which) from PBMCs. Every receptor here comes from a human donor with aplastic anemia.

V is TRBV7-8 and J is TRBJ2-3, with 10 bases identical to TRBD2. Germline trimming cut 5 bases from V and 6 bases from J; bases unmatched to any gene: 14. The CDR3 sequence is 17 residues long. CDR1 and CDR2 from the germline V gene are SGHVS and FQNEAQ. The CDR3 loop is CASSLGRTSGPWDTQYF. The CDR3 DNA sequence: TGTGCCAGCAGCCTAGGACGGACTAGCGGACCCTGGGATACGCAGTATTTT.

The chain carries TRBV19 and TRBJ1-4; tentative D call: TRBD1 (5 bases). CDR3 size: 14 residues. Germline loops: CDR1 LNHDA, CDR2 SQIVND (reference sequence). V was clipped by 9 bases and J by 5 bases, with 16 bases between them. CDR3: CASSRDSRNEKLFF. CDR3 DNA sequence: TGTGCCAGCAGCCGGGACTCTCGGAATGAAAAACTGTTTTTT.

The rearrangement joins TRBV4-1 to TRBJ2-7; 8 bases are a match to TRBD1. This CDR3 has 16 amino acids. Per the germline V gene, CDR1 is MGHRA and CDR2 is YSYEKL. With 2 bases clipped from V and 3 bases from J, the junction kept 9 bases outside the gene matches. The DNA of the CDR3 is TGCGCCAGCAGCCAACCGGACAGGGAAAATTACTACGAGCAGTACTTC. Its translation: CASSQPDRENYYEQYF.

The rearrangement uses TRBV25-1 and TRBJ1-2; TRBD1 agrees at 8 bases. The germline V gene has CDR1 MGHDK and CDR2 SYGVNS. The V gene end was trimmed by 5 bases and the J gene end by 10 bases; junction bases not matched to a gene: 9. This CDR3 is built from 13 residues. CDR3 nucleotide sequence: TGTGCCAGCAGTCACCCAGGGGGCAGACTCTACACCTTC. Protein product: CASSHPGGRLYTF.

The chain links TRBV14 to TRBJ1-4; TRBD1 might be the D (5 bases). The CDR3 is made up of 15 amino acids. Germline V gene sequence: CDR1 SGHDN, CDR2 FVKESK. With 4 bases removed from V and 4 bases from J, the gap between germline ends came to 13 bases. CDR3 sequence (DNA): TGTGCCAGCAGCCCTAAGGGGCAGATTAATGAAAAACTGTTTTTT. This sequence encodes CASSPKGQINEKLFF.

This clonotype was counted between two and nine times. CDR3 nucleotides: TGTGCCAGCATGAGGGAGCGGGGGGGTGACGAGCAGTACTTC. Encoded protein: CASMRERGGDEQYF. The chain combines TRBV6-6 with TRBJ2-7, with TRBD2 matching 10 bases. The CDR3 has 14 amino acids. The V gene's germline CDR1 is MNHNY and CDR2 SVGAGI (reference sequence). Trimming cost V 7 bases and J 5 bases; bases outside gene matches: 8.

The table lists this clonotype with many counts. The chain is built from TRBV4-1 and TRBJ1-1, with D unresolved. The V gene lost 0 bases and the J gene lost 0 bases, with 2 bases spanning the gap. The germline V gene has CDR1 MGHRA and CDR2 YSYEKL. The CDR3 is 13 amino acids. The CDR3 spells CASSQEMNTEAFF. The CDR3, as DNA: TGCGCCAGCAGCCAAGAAATGAACACTGAAGCTTTCTTT.

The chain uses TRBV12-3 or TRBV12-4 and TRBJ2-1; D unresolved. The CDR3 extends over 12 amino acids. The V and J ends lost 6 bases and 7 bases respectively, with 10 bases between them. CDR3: CASRLVENEQFF. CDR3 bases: TGTGCCAGCAGGCTCGTTGAGAATGAGCAGTTCTTC.

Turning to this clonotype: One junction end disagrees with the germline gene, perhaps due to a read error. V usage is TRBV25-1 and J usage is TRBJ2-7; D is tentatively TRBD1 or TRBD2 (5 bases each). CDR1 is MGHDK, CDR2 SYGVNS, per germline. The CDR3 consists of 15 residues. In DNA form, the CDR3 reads TGTGCCAGCGGAACCCGGCCGGGACGGGGCTACGAGCAGTATTTC. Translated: CASGTRPGRGYEQYF.

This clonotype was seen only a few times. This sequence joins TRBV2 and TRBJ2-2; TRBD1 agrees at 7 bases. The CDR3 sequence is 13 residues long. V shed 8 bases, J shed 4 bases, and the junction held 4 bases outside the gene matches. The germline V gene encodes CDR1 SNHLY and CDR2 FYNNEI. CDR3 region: CASGGQITGELFF. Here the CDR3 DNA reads TGTGCCAGCGGGGGACAGATCACCGGGGAGCTGTTTTTT.

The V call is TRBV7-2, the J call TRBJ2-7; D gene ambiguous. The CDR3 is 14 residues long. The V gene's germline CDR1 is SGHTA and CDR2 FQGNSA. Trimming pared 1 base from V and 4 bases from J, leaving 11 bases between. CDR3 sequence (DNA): TGTGCCAGCAGCTTAGGTGTGGGTTATTACGAGCAGTACTTC. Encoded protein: CASSLGVGYYEQYF.

This CDR3 reads CAISYLNQPQHF. CDR3 DNA: TGTGCCATCAGTTACTTGAATCAGCCCCAGCATTTT. The gene calls are TRBV10-3 and TRBJ1-5; D unresolved. V lost 5 bases to trimming and J lost 4 bases, with 6 bases between them. The CDR3 has 12 residues. From germline, CDR1 is ENHRY and CDR2 SYGVKD.

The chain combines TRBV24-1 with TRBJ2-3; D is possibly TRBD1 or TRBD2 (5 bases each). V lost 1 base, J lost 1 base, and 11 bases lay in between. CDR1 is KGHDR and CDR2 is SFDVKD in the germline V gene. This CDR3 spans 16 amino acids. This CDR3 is CATSDLKGDGTDTQYF. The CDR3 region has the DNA TGTGCCACCAGTGATTTAAAAGGGGACGGCACAGATACGCAGTATTTT.

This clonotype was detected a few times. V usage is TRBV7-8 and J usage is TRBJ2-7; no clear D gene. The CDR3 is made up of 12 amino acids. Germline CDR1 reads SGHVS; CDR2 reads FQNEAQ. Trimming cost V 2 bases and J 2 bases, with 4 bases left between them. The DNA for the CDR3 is TGTGCCAGCAGCTTATTCGCCTACGAGCAGTACTTC. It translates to CASSLFAYEQYF.

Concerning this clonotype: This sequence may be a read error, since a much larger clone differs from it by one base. The CDR3 sequence: CASSEASGGFGEQFF. The DNA for the CDR3 is TGTGCCAGCAGTGAGGCTAGCGGGGGGTTTGGTGAGCAGTTCTTC. This chain links TRBV6-1 with TRBJ2-1, with 11 bases that match TRBD2. V gave up 3 bases and J gave up 9 bases; unmatched junction bases: 7. Per germline, CDR1 MNHNS and CDR2 SASEGT. There are 15 residues in the CDR3.

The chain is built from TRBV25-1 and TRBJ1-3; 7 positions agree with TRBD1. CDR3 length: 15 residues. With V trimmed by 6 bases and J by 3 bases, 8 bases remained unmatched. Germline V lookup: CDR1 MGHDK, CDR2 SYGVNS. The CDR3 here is CASSQTGTVGNTIYF. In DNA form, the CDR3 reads TGTGCCAGCAGCCAAACCGGGACAGTTGGAAACACCATATATTTT.

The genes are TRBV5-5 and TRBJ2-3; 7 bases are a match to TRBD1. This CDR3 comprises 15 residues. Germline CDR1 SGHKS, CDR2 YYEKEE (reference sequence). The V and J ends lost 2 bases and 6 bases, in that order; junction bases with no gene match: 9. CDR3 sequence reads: CASSLVTGIGDTQYF. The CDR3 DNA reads TGTGCCAGCAGCTTAGTGACAGGGATTGGTGATACGCAGTATTTT.

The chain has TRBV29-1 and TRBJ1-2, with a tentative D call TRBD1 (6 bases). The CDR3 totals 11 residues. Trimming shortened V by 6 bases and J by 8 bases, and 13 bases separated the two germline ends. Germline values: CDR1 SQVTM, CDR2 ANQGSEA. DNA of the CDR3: TGCAGCGTGCCCGGGACACCCGGCTACACCTTC. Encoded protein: CSVPGTPGYTF.

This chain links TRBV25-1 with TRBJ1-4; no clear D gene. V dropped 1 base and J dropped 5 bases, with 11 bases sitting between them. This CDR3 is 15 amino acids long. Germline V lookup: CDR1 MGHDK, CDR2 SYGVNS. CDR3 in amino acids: CASSESRIRNEKLFF. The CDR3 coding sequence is TGTGCCAGCAGTGAATCACGCATACGAAATGAAAAACTGTTTTTT. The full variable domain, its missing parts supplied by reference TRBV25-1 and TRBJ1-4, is EADIYQTPRYLVIGTGKKITLECSQTMGHDKMYWYQQDPGMELHLIHYSYGVNSTEKGDLSSESTVSRIRTEHFPLTLESARPSHTSQYLCASSESRIRNEKLFFGSGTQLSVL.

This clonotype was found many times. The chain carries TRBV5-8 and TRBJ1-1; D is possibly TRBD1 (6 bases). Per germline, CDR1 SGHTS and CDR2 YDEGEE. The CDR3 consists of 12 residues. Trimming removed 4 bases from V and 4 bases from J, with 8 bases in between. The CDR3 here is CASSPGVTEAFF. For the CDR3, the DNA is TGTGCCAGCAGCCCAGGGGTCACTGAAGCTTTCTTT.

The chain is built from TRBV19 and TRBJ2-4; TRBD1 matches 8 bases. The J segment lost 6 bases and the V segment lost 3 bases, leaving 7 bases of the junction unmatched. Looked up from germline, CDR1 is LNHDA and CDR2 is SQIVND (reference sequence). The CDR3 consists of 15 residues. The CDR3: CASSIDRGLVNIQYF. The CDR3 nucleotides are TGTGCCAGTAGTATTGACAGGGGTCTCGTAAACATTCAGTACTTC.

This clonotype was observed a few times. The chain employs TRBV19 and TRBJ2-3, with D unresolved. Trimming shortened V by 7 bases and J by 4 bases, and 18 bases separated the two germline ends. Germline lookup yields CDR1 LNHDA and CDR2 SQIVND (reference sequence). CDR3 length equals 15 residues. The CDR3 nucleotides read TGTGCCAGTACCCCCCGGCCGCCAAGGCCAGATACGCAGTATTTT. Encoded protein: CASTPRPPRPDTQYF.

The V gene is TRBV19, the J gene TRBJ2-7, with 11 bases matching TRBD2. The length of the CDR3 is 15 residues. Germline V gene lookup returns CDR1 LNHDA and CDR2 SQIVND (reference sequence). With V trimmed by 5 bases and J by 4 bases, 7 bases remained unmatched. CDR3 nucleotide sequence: TGTGCCAGTAGTCCTATTCGGACTAGCGGGTACGAGCAGTACTTC. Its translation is CASSPIRTSGYEQYF.